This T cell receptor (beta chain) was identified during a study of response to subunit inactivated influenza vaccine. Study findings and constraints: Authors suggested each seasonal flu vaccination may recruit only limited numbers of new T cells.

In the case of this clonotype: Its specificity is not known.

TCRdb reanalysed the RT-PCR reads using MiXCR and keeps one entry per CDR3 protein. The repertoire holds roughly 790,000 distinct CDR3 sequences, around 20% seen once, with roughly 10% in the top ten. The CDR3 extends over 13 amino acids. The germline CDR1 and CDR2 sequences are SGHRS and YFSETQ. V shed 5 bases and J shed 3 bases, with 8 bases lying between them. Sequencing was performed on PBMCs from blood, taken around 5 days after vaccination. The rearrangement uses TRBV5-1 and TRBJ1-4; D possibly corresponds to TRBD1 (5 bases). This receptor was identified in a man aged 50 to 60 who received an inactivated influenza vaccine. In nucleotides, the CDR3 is TGCGCCAGCAGTGCAGGGCCTAATGAAAAACTGTTTTTT. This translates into CASSAGPNEKLFF.